A selection of T cell receptor beta chains follows, all from one sample in a study of T cells in Graves' hyperthyroidism and ophthalmopathy. TCRdb used MiXCR to reprocess the multiplex PCR reads, holding one entry per CDR3 protein. The sample includes around 290,000 distinct CDR3 sequences, approximately 12% seen only once; the top ten take 7.5% to 8%. The sequenced sample was blood. Every receptor here comes from a woman aged 25 to 39 with Graves' hyperthyroidism that later progressed to Graves' ophthalmopathy. Both conserved end residues are part of each CDR3. The D gene is left open where the match is weak. Expanded clones get a size class; other rows say once, few or many, or leave the size out.

V gene	clone size	J gene	D gene	CDR3 protein	CDR3 DNA
TRBV5-5	NA	TRBJ1-1	NA	CASSLAVGQGIAEAFF	TGTGCCAGCAGCTTGGCCGTCGGCCAGGGGATCGCTGAAGCTTTCTTT
TRBV3-1	many	TRBJ2-1	TRBD2	CASSQQPTSGTNEQFF	TGTGCCAGCAGCCAACAGCCGACTAGCGGGACCAACGAGCAGTTCTTC
TRBV12-3/TRBV12-4	many	TRBJ2-5	NA	CASSAYLGDETQYF	TGTGCCAGCAGTGCCTACCTAGGAGACGAGACCCAGTACTTC
TRBV6-1	NA	TRBJ2-7	TRBD2	CASSSQAGDLSYKQYF	TGTGCCAGCAGTTCTCAAGCGGGAGACCTTTCCTACAAGCAGTACTTC
TRBV2	many	TRBJ1-2	NA	CASSEIRIHTF	TGTGCCAGCAGTGAAATTAGGATCCACACCTTC
TRBV7-9	many	TRBJ2-2	NA	CASSSHHTGELFF	TGTGCCAGCAGCTCACATCACACCGGGGAGCTGTTTTTT
TRBV4-3	NA	TRBJ2-3	NA	CASSQAQVGDTQYF	TGCGCCAGCAGCCAAGCACAGGTGGGAGATACGCAGTATTTT
TRBV30	many	TRBJ1-2	NA	CAWTPSRIYGYTF	TGTGCCTGGACCCCAAGCAGGATCTATGGCTACACCTTC
TRBV29-1	many	TRBJ1-2	NA	CGGKEGDNYGYTF	TGCGGGGGGAAAGAAGGAGATAACTATGGCTACACCTTC
TRBV28	NA	TRBJ2-7	NA	CASSSPGGNHYEQYF	TGTGCCAGCAGTTCGCCTGGCGGAAATCACTACGAGCAGTACTTC
TRBV11-2	many	TRBJ2-1	TRBD2	CASSAGLADNEQFF	TGTGCCAGCAGCGCGGGACTAGCGGACAATGAGCAGTTCTTC